The rows below give T cell receptor beta chains drawn from one sample of a study of human T cells and chemical hapten exposure. A single record per CDR3 protein comes from TCRdb applying MiXCR to the RACE reads. This sample has some 94,000 distinct CDR3 sequences; 9.5% to 15% occur once, and the top ten carry approximately 2%. The sample here was whole blood, taken in connection with sensitization to the hapten diphenylcyclopropenone (DPC). The receptors stem from a woman between 40 and 55 years old with alopecia areata. Some clones in this sample may be carry-over from other donors' samples. CDR3s include the opening cysteine and the closing phenylalanine or tryptophan. Each record gives: V gene, clone size, J gene, D gene, CDR3 protein, CDR3 DNA. A D gene is named only where the DNA matches it firmly. Clone size is shown for a subset of rows, as once, few, many or a class of expanded clone.

TRBV20-1,few,TRBJ2-3,-,CSAPRLGRENSDTQYF,TGCAGTGCTCCCCGCTTAGGACGGGAGAATTCAGATACGCAGTATTTT
TRBV29-1,-,TRBJ2-1,TRBD2,CSVPGMGGSSYNEQFF,TGCAGCGTCCCAGGGATGGGGGGGAGCTCCTACAATGAGCAGTTCTTC
TRBV20-1,-,TRBJ1-2,TRBD1,CSASRQGYNGYTF,TGCAGTGCTTCCAGACAGGGTTATAATGGCTACACCTTC
TRBV18,-,TRBJ2-7,-,CASSLSRQRSSYEQYF,TGTGCCAGCTCCCTGAGCAGGCAGAGGAGCTCCTACGAGCAGTACTTC
TRBV12-3/TRBV12-4,many,TRBJ2-3,TRBD2,CASSLAKLAGRTDTQYF,TGTGCCAGCAGTTTAGCCAAACTAGCGGGGCGCACAGATACGCAGTATTTT
TRBV12-3/TRBV12-4,-,TRBJ2-7,-,CASSLRGRGAEQYF,TGTGCCAGCAGTTTAAGGGGCCGAGGGGCCGAGCAGTACTTC
TRBV10-3,few,TRBJ1-6,TRBD1,CAISGHRGQDNSPLHF,TGTGCCATCAGTGGGCACAGGGGGCAGGATAATTCACCCCTCCACTTT
TRBV27,-,TRBJ1-6,-,CASSSGNSPLHF,TGTGCCAGCAGTTCTGGTAATTCACCCCTCCACTTT
TRBV28,many,TRBJ1-2,TRBD1,CASSSTGQGGGYTF,TGTGCCAGCAGTTCCACAGGACAGGGCGGAGGCTACACCTTC
TRBV28,few,TRBJ2-6,TRBD1,CASSRPGTGSGANVLTF,TGTGCCAGCAGTCGTCCCGGGACAGGGTCTGGGGCCAACGTCCTGACTTTC
TRBV20-1,-,TRBJ2-2,-,CSGESLPCWVGELFF,TGCAGTGGCGAGAGCCTCCCCTGCTGGGTCGGGGAGCTGTTTTTT
TRBV28,few,TRBJ1-1,-,CASEQGQGSEAFF,TGTGCCAGCGAACAGGGCCAGGGCTCTGAAGCTTTCTTT
TRBV4-2,few,TRBJ1-6,-,CASSQDILTNSPLHF,TGTGCCAGCAGCCAAGACATACTGACGAATTCACCCCTCCACTTT
TRBV6-2/TRBV6-3,many,TRBJ1-5,TRBD1,CASSYVQGNQPQHF,TGTGCCAGCAGTTACGTACAGGGGAATCAGCCCCAGCATTTT
TRBV12-3/TRBV12-4,many,TRBJ2-1,-,CASRSGDPDNEQFF,TGTGCCAGCAGATCCGGTGACCCCGACAATGAGCAGTTCTTC
TRBV12-3/TRBV12-4,few,TRBJ2-7,-,CASSLGDRREYF,TGTGCCAGCAGTTTAGGGGATAGGAGGGAGTACTTC
TRBV12-3/TRBV12-4,many,TRBJ2-3,-,CASSPDVSTDTQYF,TGTGCCAGCAGTCCCGACGTCAGCACAGATACGCAGTATTTT